This T cell receptor (beta chain) was found in a study of cytomegalovirus exposure and HLA in healthy donors. Overall study context: In a later analysis, it was reported that the 120 validation repertoires had been produced on the same platform as the 670 or so repertoires belonging to the first cohort. The study, taken as a whole, reports: Subsequent analysis of the 100 to 150 validation repertoires found a tendency for first-cohort TCR clusters to co-occur. Many donors shared some public TCRs, even though most TCR sequences were rare. Listed as cytomegalovirus-associated were 150 or so TCR beta chains.

The V and J ends lost 6 bases and 5 bases respectively, with 12 bases between them. The germline gives CDR1 MNHNS, CDR2 SASEGT. There are 13 residues in the CDR3. Profiled with immunoSEQ multiplex PCR; TCRdb holds only in-frame clones, not every one. The sample has under 250,000 clones; approximately 82% are singletons. Turning to this clone: Its specificity is not known.

The receptor comes from a woman aged 18-29 years in good health and CMV-seronegative. Sequencing was carried out using PBMCs. The gene calls are TRBV6-1 and TRBJ2-3; tentatively, D is TRBD1 or TRBD2 (5 bases each). Here the CDR3 reads CASSGTVKDTQYF. In DNA form, the CDR3 reads TGTGCCAGCAGCGGGACGGTGAAAGATACGCAGTATTTT.